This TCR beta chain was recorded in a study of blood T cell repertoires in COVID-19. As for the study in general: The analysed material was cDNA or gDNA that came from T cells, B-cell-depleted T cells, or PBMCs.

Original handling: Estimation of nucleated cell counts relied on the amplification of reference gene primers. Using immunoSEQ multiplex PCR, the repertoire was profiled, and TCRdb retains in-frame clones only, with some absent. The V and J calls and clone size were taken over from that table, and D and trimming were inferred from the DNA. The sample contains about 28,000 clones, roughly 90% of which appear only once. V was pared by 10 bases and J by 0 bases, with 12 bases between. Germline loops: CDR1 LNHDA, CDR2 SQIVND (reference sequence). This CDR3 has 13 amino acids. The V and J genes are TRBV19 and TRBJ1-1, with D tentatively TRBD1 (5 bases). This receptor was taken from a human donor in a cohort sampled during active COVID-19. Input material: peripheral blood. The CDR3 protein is CAIRDSLNTEAFF. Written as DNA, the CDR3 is TGTGCCATCCGCGACAGCTTGAACACTGAAGCTTTCTTT. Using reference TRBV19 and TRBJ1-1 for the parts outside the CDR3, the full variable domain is DGGITQSPKYLFRKEGQNVTLSCEQNLNHDAMYWYRQDPGQGLRLIYYSQIVNDFQKGDIAEGYSVSREKKESFPLTVTSAQKNPTAFYLCAIRDSLNTEAFFGQGTRLTVV.